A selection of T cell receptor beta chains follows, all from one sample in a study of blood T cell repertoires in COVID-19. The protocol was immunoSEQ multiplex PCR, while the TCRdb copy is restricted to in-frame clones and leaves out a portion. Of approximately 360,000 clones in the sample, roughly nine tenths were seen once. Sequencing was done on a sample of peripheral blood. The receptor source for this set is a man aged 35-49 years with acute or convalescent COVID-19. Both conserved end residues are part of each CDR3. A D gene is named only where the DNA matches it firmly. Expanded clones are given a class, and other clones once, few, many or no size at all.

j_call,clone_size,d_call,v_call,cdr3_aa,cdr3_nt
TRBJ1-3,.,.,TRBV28,CASSLNRVGSGNTIYF,TGTGCCAGCAGTCTAAACAGGGTGGGCTCTGGAAACACCATATATTTT
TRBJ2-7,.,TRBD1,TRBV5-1,CASSWDRDRAYEQYF,TGCGCCAGCAGCTGGGACCGGGACAGGGCCTACGAGCAGTACTTC
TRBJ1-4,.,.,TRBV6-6,CASSYRAAANEKLFF,TGTGCCAGCAGTTATCGCGCCGCGGCTAATGAAAAACTGTTTTTT
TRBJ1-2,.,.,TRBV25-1,CASSRNREGYTF,TGTGCCAGCAGTAGGAACAGGGAGGGCTACACCTTC
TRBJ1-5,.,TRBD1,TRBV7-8,CASSLGGQGKQPQHF,TGTGCCAGCAGCTTAGGGGGACAGGGTAAACAGCCCCAGCATTTT
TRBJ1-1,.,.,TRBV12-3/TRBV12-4,CASSFRHDTEAFF,TGTGCCAGCAGTTTCAGGCACGACACTGAAGCTTTCTTT
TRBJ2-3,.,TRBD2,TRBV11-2,CASNPLAGVANTQYF,TGTGCCAGCAACCCTCTAGCGGGGGTGGCGAATACGCAGTATTTT
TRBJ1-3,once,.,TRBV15,CATSRDFTRNTIYF,TGTGCCACCAGCAGAGATTTTACAAGAAACACCATATATTTT
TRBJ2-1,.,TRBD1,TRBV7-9,CASSRGQGADNEQFF,TGTGCCAGCAGCCGAGGACAGGGGGCCGACAATGAGCAGTTCTTC
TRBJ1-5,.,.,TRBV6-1,CASSDRPEGNQPQHF,TGTGCCAGCAGTGATCGTCCGGAGGGCAATCAGCCCCAGCATTTT
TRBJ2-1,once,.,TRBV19,CASSIYPPEPYNEQFF,TGTGCCAGTAGTATTTATCCCCCCGAGCCCTACAATGAGCAGTTCTTC
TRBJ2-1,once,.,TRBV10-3,CAISEEGGNEQFF,TGTGCCATCAGTGAGGAGGGGGGGAATGAGCAGTTCTTC
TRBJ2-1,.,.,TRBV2,CASSGSRGNEQFF,TGTGCCAGCAGCGGGTCTAGGGGTAATGAGCAGTTCTTC
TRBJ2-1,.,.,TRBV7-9,CASSRGLAEQFF,TGTGCCAGCAGTCGGGGGTTGGCTGAGCAGTTCTTC
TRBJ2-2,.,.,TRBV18,CASSPATELTGELFF,TGTGCCAGCTCACCGGCAACAGAATTAACCGGGGAGCTGTTTTTT
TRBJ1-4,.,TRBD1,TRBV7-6,CASSHFPQGGNEKLFF,TGTGCCAGCAGCCACTTCCCCCAGGGGGGTAATGAAAAACTGTTTTTT